This TCR beta chain stems from a study of naive and memory T cell subsets. CDR3 length equals 13 residues. Germline V CDR1 and CDR2: MRHNA, SNTAGT. V dropped 4 bases and J dropped 4 bases, with 8 bases sitting between them. In regard to this clonotype: Its antigen remains unidentified.

An equimolar mix of two oligonucleotides served as the beta constant-region primer for TRBC1 and TRBC2. The ligated cDNA underwent four PCR rounds using SP2 and nested alpha and beta constant-region primers. A single record per CDR3 protein comes from TCRdb applying MiXCR to the UMI-ligation and nested PCR reads. This repertoire shows roughly 140,000 distinct CDR3 sequences, more than 15% found once; its top ten account for approximately 0.63%. Findings of the study overall: Gini index rose across naive, CM, EM and EMRA in CD4 and CD8. Naive repertoires, especially CD8, held a few larger clonotypes, possibly memory cells re-expressing CD45RA.

CMV status came from CD4+ T cell IFNgamma after overnight CMV lysate stimulation of fresh PBMCs. The sequenced material came from naive CD8+ T cells from blood. This clonotype originated in a human donor in good health. This chain joins TRBV6-4 and TRBJ2-1; TRBD1 is a possible D gene (6 bases). This CDR3 reads CASSAGDYNEQFF. The CDR3 nucleotides read TGTGCCAGCAGTGCAGGGGATTACAATGAGCAGTTCTTC.